This T cell receptor (beta chain) comes out of a study of T-cell reconstitution after alpha-beta-depleted transplantation in children. Overall study findings and caveats: Where some patients showed high TCRbeta diversity at day 60, it came from recipient T cells and thymic progenitors that had survived. It was newly produced T cells that mostly accounted for T-cell counts and diversity one year after transplant. Two months or so post-transplant, alpha-beta T cells reportedly derived from several hundred expanded graft clones.

The CDR3 is made up of 14 amino acids. Germline CDR1 and CDR2: SGHTA and FQGNSA. Trimming took 3 bases from V and 5 from J, leaving 10 bases between them. Unique molecular identifiers were used to barcode this TCRbeta library. TCRdb recomputed calls from the PCR reads with MiXCR, one row per CDR3 protein. Of about 980,000 distinct CDR3 sequences in the sample, about 30% were seen once. As for this clonotype: Its specificity is not known.

The specimen was PBMCs, mostly from graft donor cells, collected 360 days after TCRalphabeta/CD19-depleted stem cell transplant. The chain uses TRBV7-2 and TRBJ1-4; possible D gene TRBD1, 6 bases. This sequence was found in a boy less than two years old who had a stem cell transplant for SCID, so the T cells may come from the graft donor. CDR3 region: CASSFSGVNEKLFF. The CDR3 nucleotides are TGTGCCAGCAGCTTTTCAGGGGTGAATGAAAAACTGTTTTTT.